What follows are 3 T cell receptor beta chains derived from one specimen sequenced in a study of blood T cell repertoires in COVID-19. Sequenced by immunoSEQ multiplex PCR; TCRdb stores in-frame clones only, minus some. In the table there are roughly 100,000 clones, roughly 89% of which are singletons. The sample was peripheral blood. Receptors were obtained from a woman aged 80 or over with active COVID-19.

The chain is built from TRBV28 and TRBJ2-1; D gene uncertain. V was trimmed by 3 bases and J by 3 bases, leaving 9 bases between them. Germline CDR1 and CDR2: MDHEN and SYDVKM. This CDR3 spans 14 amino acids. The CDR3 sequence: CASSFLGFYNEQFF. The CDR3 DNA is TGTGCCAGCAGTTTTCTCGGTTTCTACAATGAGCAGTTCTTC.

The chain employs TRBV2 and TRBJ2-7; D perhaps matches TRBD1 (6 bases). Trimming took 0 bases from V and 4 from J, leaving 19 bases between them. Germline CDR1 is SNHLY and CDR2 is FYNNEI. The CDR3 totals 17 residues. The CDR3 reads CASSEALQGSLKYEQYF. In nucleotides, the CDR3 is TGTGCCAGCAGTGAAGCGCTTCAGGGGTCTTTAAAATACGAGCAGTACTTC.

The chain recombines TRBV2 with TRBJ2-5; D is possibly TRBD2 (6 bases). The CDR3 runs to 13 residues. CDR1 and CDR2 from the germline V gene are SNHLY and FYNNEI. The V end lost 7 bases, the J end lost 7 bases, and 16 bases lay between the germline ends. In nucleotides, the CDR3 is TGTGCCAGCACTGGCGGGAATAGTGGGACCCAGTACTTC. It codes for CASTGGNSGTQYF.